This TCR beta chain appears in the sequencing data of a study of OX40 agonist ivuxolimab in advanced cancers. Regarding the study as a whole: Determination of antigen specificity was not performed for the expanded peripheral T cells.

Libraries were prepared by immunoSEQ multiplex PCR; TCRdb keeps only in-frame clonotypes and omits some of them. The table lists 77,000 or so clones, 88% of them singletons. Turning to this clone: Antigen unknown.

The CDR3 covers 15 residues. Between the trimmed V and J ends, which lost 4 bases and 4 bases, there was a span of 17 bases. In germline, CDR1 is SGHDT, CDR2 YYEEEE. The chain has TRBV5-6 and TRBJ1-2, with no clear D. The sample here was CD4+ or CD8+ T cells sorted from blood, taken in a trial of the OX40 agonist ivuxolimab. This sequence was found in an adult with an advanced solid tumor such as melanoma, head and neck, liver or kidney cancer. CDR3 region: CASSQITTKAYGYTF. The CDR3, as DNA: TGTGCCAGCAGCCAAATAACGACAAAAGCCTATGGCTACACCTTC.